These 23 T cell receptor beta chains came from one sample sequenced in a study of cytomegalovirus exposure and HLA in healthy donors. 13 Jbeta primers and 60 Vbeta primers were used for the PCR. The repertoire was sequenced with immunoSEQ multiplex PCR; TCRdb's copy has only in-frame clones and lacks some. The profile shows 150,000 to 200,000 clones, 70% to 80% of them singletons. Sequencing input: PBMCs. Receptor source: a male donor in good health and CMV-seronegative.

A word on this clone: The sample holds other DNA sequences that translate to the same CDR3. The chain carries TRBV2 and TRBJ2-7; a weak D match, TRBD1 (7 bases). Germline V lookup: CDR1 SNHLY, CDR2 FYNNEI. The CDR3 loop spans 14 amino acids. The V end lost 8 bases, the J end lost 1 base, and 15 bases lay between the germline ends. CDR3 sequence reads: CASSRTGGSYEQYF. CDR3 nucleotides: TGTGCCAGCTCCCGGACAGGAGGGTCCTACGAGCAGTACTTC.

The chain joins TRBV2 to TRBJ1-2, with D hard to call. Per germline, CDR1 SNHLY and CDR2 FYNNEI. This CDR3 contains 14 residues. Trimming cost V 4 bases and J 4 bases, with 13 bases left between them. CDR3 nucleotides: TGTGCCAGCAGTGTTATGGTAACAGCCTATGGCTACACCTTC. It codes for CASSVMVTAYGYTF.

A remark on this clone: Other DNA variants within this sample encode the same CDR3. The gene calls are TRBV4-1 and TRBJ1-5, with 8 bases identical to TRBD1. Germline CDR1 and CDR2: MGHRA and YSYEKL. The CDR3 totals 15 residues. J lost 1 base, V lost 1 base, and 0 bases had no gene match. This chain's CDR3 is CASSQGTGSNQPQHF. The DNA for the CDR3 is TGCGCCAGCAGCCAAGGGACAGGGAGCAATCAGCCCCAGCATTTT.

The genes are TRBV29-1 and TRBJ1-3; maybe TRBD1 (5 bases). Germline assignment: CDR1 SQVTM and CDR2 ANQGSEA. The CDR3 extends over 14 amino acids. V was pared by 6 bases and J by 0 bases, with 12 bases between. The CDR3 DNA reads TGCAGCGTCTACGCGGGGGGCTCTGGAAACACCATATATTTT. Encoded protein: CSVYAGGSGNTIYF.

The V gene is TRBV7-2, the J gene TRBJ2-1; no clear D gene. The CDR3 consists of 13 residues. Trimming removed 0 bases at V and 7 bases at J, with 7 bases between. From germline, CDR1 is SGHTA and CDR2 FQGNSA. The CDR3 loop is CASSLAELNEQFF. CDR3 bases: TGTGCCAGCAGCTTAGCGGAGTTAAATGAGCAGTTCTTC.

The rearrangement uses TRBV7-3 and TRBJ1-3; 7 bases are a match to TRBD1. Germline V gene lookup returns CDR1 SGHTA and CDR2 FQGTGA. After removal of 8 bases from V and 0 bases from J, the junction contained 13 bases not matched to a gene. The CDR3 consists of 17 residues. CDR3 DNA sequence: TGTGCCAGCGCGGGACAGAATAAAAACTTCTCTGGAAACACCATATATTTT. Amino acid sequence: CASAGQNKNFSGNTIYF.

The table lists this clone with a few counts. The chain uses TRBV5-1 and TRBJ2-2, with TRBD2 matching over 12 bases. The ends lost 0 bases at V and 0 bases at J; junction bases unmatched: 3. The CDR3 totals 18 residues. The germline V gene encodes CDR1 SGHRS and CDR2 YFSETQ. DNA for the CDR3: TGCGCCAGCAGCTTGGGACTAGCGGGGGCCGCGAACACCGGGGAGCTGTTTTTT. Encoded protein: CASSLGLAGAANTGELFF.

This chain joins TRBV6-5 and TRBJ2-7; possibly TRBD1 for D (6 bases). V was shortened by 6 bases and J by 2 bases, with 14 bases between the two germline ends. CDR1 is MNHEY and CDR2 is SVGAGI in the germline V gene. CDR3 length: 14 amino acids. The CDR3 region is CASSPVQGPYEQYF. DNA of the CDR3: TGTGCCAGCAGCCCAGTACAGGGTCCCTACGAGCAGTACTTC.

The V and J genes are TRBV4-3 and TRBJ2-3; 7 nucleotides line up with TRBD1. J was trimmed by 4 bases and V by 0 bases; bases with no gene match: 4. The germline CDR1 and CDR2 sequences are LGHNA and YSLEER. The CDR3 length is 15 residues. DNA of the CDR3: TGCGCCAGCAGCCAAGAAGGGGGCGCGCCAGATACGCAGTATTTT. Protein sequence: CASSQEGGAPDTQYF.

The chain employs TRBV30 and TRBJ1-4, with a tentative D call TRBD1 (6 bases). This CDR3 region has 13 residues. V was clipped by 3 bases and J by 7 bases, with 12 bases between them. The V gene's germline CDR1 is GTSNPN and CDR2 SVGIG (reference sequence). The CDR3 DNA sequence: TGTGCCTGGAGCAGGGACAATAGTGAAAAACTGTTTTTT. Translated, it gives CAWSRDNSEKLFF.

The CDR3 DNA reads as TGTGCCAGCAGCCAATTACAGGGGGCAAGTCAGCCCCAGCATTTT. Its translation is CASSQLQGASQPQHF. The gene calls are TRBV7-8 and TRBJ1-5, with TRBD1 matching over 9 bases. The CDR3 runs 15 residues. The germline V gene encodes CDR1 SGHVS and CDR2 FQNEAQ. The junction had 8 bases not matched to a gene; V was cut back by 5 bases and J by 6 bases.

The CDR3 coding sequence is TGTGCCAGCAGCTTAGCCGTTCAGCCCCAGCATTTT. It codes for CASSLAVQPQHF. The chain joins TRBV7-2 to TRBJ1-5; no reliable D call. This CDR3 contains 12 residues. The V gene lost 0 bases and the J gene lost 6 bases, with 3 bases spanning the gap. Germline V gives CDR1 SGHTA, CDR2 FQGNSA.

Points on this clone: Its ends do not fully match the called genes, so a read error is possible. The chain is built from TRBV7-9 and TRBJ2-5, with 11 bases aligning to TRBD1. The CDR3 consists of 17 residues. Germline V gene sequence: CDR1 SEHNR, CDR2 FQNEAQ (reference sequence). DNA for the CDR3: TGTTCCAGCAGCTCCAAATATGGACAGGGGGCTGAAGAGACCCAGTACTTC. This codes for CSSSSKYGQGAEETQYF.

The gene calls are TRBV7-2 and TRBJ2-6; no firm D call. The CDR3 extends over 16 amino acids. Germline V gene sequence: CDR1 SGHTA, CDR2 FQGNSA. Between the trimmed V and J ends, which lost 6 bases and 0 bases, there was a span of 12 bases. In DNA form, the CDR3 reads TGTGCCAGCAGTTATTCTGCGTTCTCTGGGGCCAACGTCCTGACTTTC. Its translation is CASSYSAFSGANVLTF.

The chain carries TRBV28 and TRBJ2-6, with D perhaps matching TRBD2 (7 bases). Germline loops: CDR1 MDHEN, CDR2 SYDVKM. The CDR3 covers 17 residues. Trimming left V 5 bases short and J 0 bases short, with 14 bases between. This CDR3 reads CASSPGGGGSGANVLTF. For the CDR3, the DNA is TGTGCCAGCAGTCCCGGGGGCGGGGGCTCTGGGGCCAACGTCCTGACTTTC.

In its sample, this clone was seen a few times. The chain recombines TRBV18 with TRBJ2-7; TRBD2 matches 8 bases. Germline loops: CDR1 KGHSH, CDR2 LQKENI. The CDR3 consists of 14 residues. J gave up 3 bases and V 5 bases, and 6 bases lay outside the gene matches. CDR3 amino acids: CASSSSGGVYEQYF. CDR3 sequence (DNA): TGTGCCAGCTCATCGAGCGGGGGTGTCTACGAGCAGTACTTC.

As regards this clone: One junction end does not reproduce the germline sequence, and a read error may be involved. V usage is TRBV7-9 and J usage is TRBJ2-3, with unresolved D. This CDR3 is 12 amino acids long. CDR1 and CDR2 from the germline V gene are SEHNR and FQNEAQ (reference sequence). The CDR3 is CSSSPSTDTQYF. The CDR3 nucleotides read TGTTCCAGCAGCCCCTCCACAGATACGCAGTATTTT. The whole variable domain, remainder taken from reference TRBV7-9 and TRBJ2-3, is DTGVSQNPRHKITKRGQNVTFRCDPISEHNRLYWYRQTLGQGPEFLTYFQNEAQLEKSRLLSDRFSAERPKGSFSTLEIQRTEQGDSAMYLCSSSPSTDTQYFGPGTRLTVL.

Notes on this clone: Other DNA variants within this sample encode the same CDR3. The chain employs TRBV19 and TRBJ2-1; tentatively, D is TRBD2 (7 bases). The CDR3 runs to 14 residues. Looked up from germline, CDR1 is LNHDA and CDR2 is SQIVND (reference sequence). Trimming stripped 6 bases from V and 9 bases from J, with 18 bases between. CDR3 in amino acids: CASRPTGGKVEQFF. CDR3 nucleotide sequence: TGTGCCAGTAGACCGACGGGGGGCAAGGTTGAGCAGTTCTTC.

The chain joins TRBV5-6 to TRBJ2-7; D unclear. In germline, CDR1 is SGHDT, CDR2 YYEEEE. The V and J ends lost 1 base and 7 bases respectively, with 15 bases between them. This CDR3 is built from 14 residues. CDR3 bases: TGTGCCAGCAGCTTGTTTGACTTTCCCGGGGAGCAGTACTTC. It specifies CASSLFDFPGEQYF.

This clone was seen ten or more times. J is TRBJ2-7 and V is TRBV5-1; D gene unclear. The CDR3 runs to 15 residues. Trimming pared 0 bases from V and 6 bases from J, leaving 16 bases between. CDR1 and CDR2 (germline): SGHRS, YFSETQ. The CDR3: CASSLDPLLPGEQYF. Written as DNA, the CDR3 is TGCGCCAGCAGCTTGGATCCTCTGCTTCCCGGCGAGCAGTACTTC. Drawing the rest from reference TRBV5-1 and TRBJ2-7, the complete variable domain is KAGVTQTPRYLIKTRGQQVTLSCSPISGHRSVSWYQQTPGQGLQFLFEYFSETQRNKGNFPGRFSGRQFSNSRSEMNVSTLELGDSALYLCASSLDPLLPGEQYFGPGTRLTVT.

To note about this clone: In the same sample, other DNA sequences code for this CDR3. The CDR3 loop is CASSPRASGRGTDTQYF. In nucleotides, the CDR3 is TGCGCCAGCAGCCCGAGGGCTAGCGGGAGGGGGACAGATACGCAGTATTTT. The J gene is TRBJ2-3, the V gene TRBV5-1; 12 nucleotides align to TRBD2. Germline assignment: CDR1 SGHRS and CDR2 YFSETQ. With V trimmed by 4 bases and J by 3 bases, 9 bases remained unmatched. The CDR3 totals 17 residues.

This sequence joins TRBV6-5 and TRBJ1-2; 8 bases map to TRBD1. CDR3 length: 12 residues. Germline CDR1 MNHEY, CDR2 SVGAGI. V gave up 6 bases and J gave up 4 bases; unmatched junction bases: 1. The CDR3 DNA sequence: TGTGCCAGCAGCGACAGGGGCTATGGCTACACCTTC. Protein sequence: CASSDRGYGYTF.

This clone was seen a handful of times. This CDR3 is CASSRAGVSDTQYF. CDR3 coding DNA: TGTGCCAGCAGTCGAGCGGGAGTATCAGATACGCAGTATTTT. The chain is built from TRBV27 and TRBJ2-3, with TRBD2 matching 8 bases. The length of the CDR3 is 14 residues. Trimming at V came to 5 bases and at J to 4 bases, leaving 5 bases not matched to a gene. CDR1 is MNHEY, CDR2 SMNVEV, per germline (reference sequence).